This T cell receptor beta chain was identified in a study of blood T cells in healthy people across ages (dated by TCRdb to between 2015 and 2016). Broadly, across the study: Template switching captured roughly one uniquely barcoded TCR beta cDNA molecule per two T cells in model experiments. The study measured age-related changes in TCR beta repertoire diversity using deep sequencing normalized with unique cDNA molecular identifiers. The donors were split into four age groups: young (average 16 years), middle-aged (around 40), aged (about 62) and long-lived (over 80). To avoid experimental bias, donors of different ages were spread randomly across the sequencing lanes. For two donors (one aged 18 to 30 and one aged 80 or older), the study analyzed two additional independent replicas of 1 million unique cDNA reads from the same blood draw. The investigation overall reported the following: Because profiling used bulk unsorted PBMCs, naive and antigen-experienced compartments could not be compared conclusively. A strong correlation was found between observed TCR beta diversity and the percentage of naive T cells measured by flow cytometry. The CMV infection status of donors was not known, potentially confounding age-related changes in expanded clonotypes. Compared with the aged group, more naive CD4+ T cells, fewer expanded clones and increased TCR diversity were shown by the long-lived group, suggesting age selection. Estimates of total diversity based on one million sequenced T cells were considered lower bounds and underestimates. As age increased, observed TCR beta diversity per million T cells dropped in a roughly linear way, and a significant reduction was already evident by age approximately 40.

Systemically healthy Caucasian individuals from Russia, 35 to 50 in total and aged about 6 to 95 years, were included as donors. Approximately 9.3 milliliters of peripheral blood were collected from each donor into EDTA-treated Vacutainer tubes. Ficoll-Paque density-gradient centrifugation was used to isolate PBMCs, with at least 6.5 million per sample. Trizol reagent was used to extract total RNA from the PBMCs, yielding at least 6 micrograms per sample. The percentages of naive CD45RAhigh/CD27high T cells were determined by flow cytometry on a PBMC aliquot from every donor. Library preparation employed 5' RACE. Instrument on record: Illumina HiSeq 2500. The second PCR ran for roughly 7 to 12 cycles and used a J-beta primer mix along with a sample-barcoded 5' primer. Each TCR beta cDNA molecule received a unique molecular identifier from a template-switch 5' adaptor carrying 12 random nucleotides. Each sample yielded at least 2.5 million CDR3-containing paired-end reads. First-strand cDNA synthesis was performed from all RNA using the Mint cDNA synthesis kit, with priming by a TRBC-specific oligonucleotide. Following uracil-DNA glycosylase treatment, all cDNA underwent a first 18-cycle PCR with the universal primers M1SS and BC2_uni_R. As for the authors' bioinformatics: Each sample was normalized by randomly selecting 1 million high-quality reads, each carrying a distinct molecular identifier. Reads sharing molecular identifiers were discarded rather than binned into consensus sequences. MiTCR, set to a Q25 quality threshold and the strictest error-elimination algorithm, was used for CDR3 identification, clonotype clustering and error correction. A nonparametric unseen species model using Euler transformation provided a lower-bound estimate of total TCR beta diversity. TCRdb itself trimmed the public reads at Q25 with fastp, ran MiXCR and retained productive beta chains. Rows with one shared CDR3 protein collapse into an entry with the most common genes and DNA. V and J calls and clone size were set by TCRdb, not the authors. The sample table holds 1.5 million to 2 million distinct CDR3 sequences, of which 49% were seen once. The top ten clones comprise 2.1% of the sample.

This clonotype occurred a few times. Which antigen it targets is not known. No qualities accompany the bases; no much larger clone lies one base away. There are 13 amino acids in the CDR3, from cysteine to phenylalanine inclusive. The CDR3 DNA has 39 bases and is translated from base 1. Relative to germline, V is 1 base shorter and J is 5 bases shorter, with 8 bases between their ends. Via the germline V gene (reference sequence), CDR1 is LNHNV and CDR2 YYDKDF. The source is a woman aged 40 to 55 in good health. Sequenced material: blood. The V gene is TRBV15 and the J gene is TRBJ2-5; a confident D gene designation cannot be given. The nucleotides are TGTGCCACCAGCAGAGTTCCCCGGGAGACCCAGTACTTC. This encodes CATSRVPRETQYF.